This T cell receptor beta chain was found in a study of cytotoxic CD8 clonotypes in ibrutinib-treated CLL. Whole-study context: Among patients, some 24 responded partially and 2 completely; approximately 15 then stayed remitted and 12 progressed after median 68 months.

The table lists this clone with a few counts. Antigen: not known. Generated by immunoSEQ multiplex PCR, the TCRdb table keeps only in-frame clones and is missing some. The table records roughly 160,000 clones, roughly 86% of them present only once. Findings and limits, study-wide: Exceeding age-matched healthy donors, baseline clonality also tracked the counts of circulating CD8+ T cells. A difference in sampling times existed between sustained-remission and progressing patients.

The CDR3 has 15 amino acids. Germline V lookup: CDR1 MGHRA, CDR2 YSYEKL. Trimming at V came to 4 bases and at J to 5 bases, leaving 9 bases not matched to a gene. The sample consisted of PBMCs, taken after 12 months of ibrutinib treatment. The chain links TRBV4-1 to TRBJ2-7; the match to TRBD2 covers 9 bases. This TCR derives from a human donor with chronic lymphocytic leukemia. CDR3 sequence: CASSLGGGAVDEQYF. In DNA form, the CDR3 reads TGCGCCAGCAGCCTCGGCGGGGGGGCCGTAGACGAGCAGTACTTC.